Presented here are 8 T cell receptor beta chains from one specimen sequenced in a study of cytomegalovirus exposure and HLA in healthy donors. Vbeta (60) and Jbeta (13) primers were used in the PCR. TCRdb keeps only in-frame clones here, not all; method: immunoSEQ multiplex PCR. This sample's table has about 200,000 clones. Specimen: PBMCs. The receptor source for this set is a boy aged 10-17 years in good health and CMV-seronegative.

The CDR3, as DNA: TGTGCCAGCGTTGAGGGTACCGAAGCTTTCTTT. Translating it yields CASVEGTEAFF. The rearrangement links TRBV2 to TRBJ1-1; D is unclear. Germline loops: CDR1 SNHLY, CDR2 FYNNEI. The CDR3 has 11 residues. V lost 8 bases to trimming and J lost 8 bases, with 12 bases between them.

CDR3 region: CASSQTGGPVDTQYF. As DNA, the CDR3 is TGTGCCAGTAGCCAAACGGGGGGGCCGGTTGATACGCAGTATTTT. V and J are TRBV19 and TRBJ2-3; 8 bases are shared with TRBD2. The germline V gene encodes CDR1 LNHDA and CDR2 SQIVND (reference sequence). The CDR3 sequence is 15 residues long. V trimming: 6 bases; J trimming: 6 bases; junction bases outside the gene matches: 11.

The rearrangement uses TRBV7-2 and TRBJ2-2; 7 nucleotides agree with TRBD2. CDR3 length: 15 residues. V trimming: 11 bases; J trimming: 1 base; junction bases outside the gene matches: 10. Germline loops: CDR1 SGHTA, CDR2 FQGNSA. The CDR3 loop is CASPGLAVNTGELFF. The CDR3 DNA reads as TGTGCCTCCCCAGGGCTAGCGGTGAACACCGGGGAGCTGTTTTTT.

The rearrangement links TRBV7-9 to TRBJ1-1; D is perhaps TRBD1 (6 bases). The germline V gene encodes CDR1 SEHNR and CDR2 FQNEAQ (reference sequence). The length of the CDR3 is 15 residues. The V gene lost 3 bases and the J gene lost 1 base, with 12 bases spanning the gap. The CDR3 protein is CASSLATGQNTEAFF. CDR3 bases: TGTGCCAGCAGCTTGGCTACGGGACAGAACACTGAAGCTTTCTTT.

Note on this clone: Within the sample, other DNA sequences also encode this same CDR3. This chain uses TRBV2 with TRBJ2-7; no clear D. The CDR3 is made up of 11 amino acids. Germline CDR1 and CDR2: SNHLY and FYNNEI. Trimming stripped 7 bases from V and 3 bases from J, with 7 bases between. The CDR3 DNA sequence: TGTGCCAGCACCACCGGCTACGAGCAGTACTTC. This translates into CASTTGYEQYF.

The chain carries TRBV13 and TRBJ2-4; 8 bases map to TRBD1. J lost 8 bases, V lost 5 bases, and 8 bases had no gene match. The CDR3 runs 14 residues. Germline V CDR1 and CDR2: PRHDT, FYEKMQ (reference sequence). The DNA of the CDR3 is TGTGCCAGCAGCGTAAGGACAGGGCGAGACATTCAGTACTTC. Its translation is CASSVRTGRDIQYF.

V gene TRBV29-1 combines with J gene TRBJ2-2, with TRBD1 matching 8 bases. With V trimmed by 0 bases and J by 4 bases, 4 bases remained unmatched. Germline V gives CDR1 SQVTM, CDR2 ANQGSEA. CDR3 length: 15 amino acids. The CDR3 is CSVEDPQGATGELFF. In DNA, the CDR3 is TGCAGCGTTGAAGATCCCCAGGGGGCCACCGGGGAGCTGTTTTTT.

The chain combines TRBV27 with TRBJ1-2, with 9 nucleotides matching TRBD1. Germline V gives CDR1 MNHEY, CDR2 SMNVEV (reference sequence). V gave up 4 bases and J gave up 5 bases; unmatched junction bases: 8. The CDR3 sequence is 15 residues long. Here the CDR3 reads CASSWTGTGYYGYTF. CDR3 nucleotide sequence: TGTGCCAGCAGTTGGACCGGGACAGGGTATTATGGCTACACCTTC.